The 17 T cell receptor beta chains presented below share a single source sample, sequenced in a study of T cells in Graves' hyperthyroidism and ophthalmopathy. RNA transcripts served as the template for amplifying TCR beta CDR3 regions. Researchers ran a first-round RT-PCR on the TCR CDR3 using the HTBI primer set. In TCRdb, the multiplex PCR reads were re-called with MiXCR into one record per CDR3 protein. Found here are hundreds of thousands of distinct CDR3 sequences, 13% of them singletons; the top ten hold 9.2%. Sequenced sample: blood. The receptor source for this set is a woman younger than 35 with Graves' hyperthyroidism.

This clonotype was seen ten or more times. The V gene is TRBV7-2, the J gene TRBJ2-5; TRBD2 matches 11 bases. Trimming cost V 5 bases and J 5 bases; bases outside gene matches: 13. Germline V CDR1 and CDR2: SGHTA, FQGNSA. This CDR3 is 17 amino acids long. The CDR3 region is CASSHGGSGRVRETQYF. The DNA of the CDR3 is TGTGCCAGCAGCCACGGAGGTAGCGGGAGGGTGCGGGAGACCCAGTACTTC.

This clonotype was seen at least ten times. The chain joins TRBV2 to TRBJ1-1; 7 positions agree with TRBD1. V was clipped by 7 bases and J by 1 base; unmatched bases: 9. Germline V gene sequence: CDR1 SNHLY, CDR2 FYNNEI. The CDR3 loop spans 15 amino acids. The CDR3 reads CASKGRGGSNTEAFF. CDR3 bases: TGTGCCAGCAAGGGCAGGGGGGGTTCGAACACTGAAGCTTTCTTT.

This clonotype was seen at least ten times. V gene TRBV6-2 or TRBV6-3 combines with J gene TRBJ2-1, with 9 bases matching TRBD2. Germline V gene lookup returns CDR1 MNHEY and CDR2 SVGEGT. Trimming removed 6 bases from V and 4 bases from J; junction bases left unmatched: 22. The CDR3 contains 20 residues. CDR3 in amino acids: CASRKGPGTSRSFSYNEQFF. DNA of the CDR3: TGTGCCAGCAGAAAGGGGCCCGGGACTAGCAGGAGCTTCTCTTACAATGAGCAGTTCTTC.

DNA for the CDR3: TGTGCCAGCAGCGCCTTTGACAGGGGGCCGAGGGGGACGGAAAAACTGTTTTTT. Encoded protein: CASSAFDRGPRGTEKLFF. V gene TRBV5-6 combines with J gene TRBJ1-4; 10 positions agree with TRBD1. V dropped 4 bases and J dropped 8; count of bases not matched to a gene: 17. The germline V gene encodes CDR1 SGHDT and CDR2 YYEEEE. This CDR3 region has 18 residues. Full variable domain (missing parts from reference TRBV5-6 and TRBJ1-4): DAGVTQSPTHLIKTRGQQVTLRCSPKSGHDTVSWYQQALGQGPQFIFQYYEEEERQRGNFPDRFSGHQFPNYSSELNVNALLLGDSALYLCASSAFDRGPRGTEKLFFGSGTQLSVL.

The sample holds many counts of this clonotype. The V and J genes are TRBV2 and TRBJ2-3; 10 bases map to TRBD1. With 5 bases clipped from V and 5 bases from J, the junction kept 7 bases outside the gene matches. The CDR3 covers 15 residues. Looked up from germline, CDR1 is SNHLY and CDR2 is FYNNEI. The CDR3 DNA is TGTGCCAGCAGTCCGGGACAGGGGATGGAAGATACGCAGTATTTT. Residues: CASSPGQGMEDTQYF.

This clonotype was seen repeatedly, ten times or more. The rearrangement joins TRBV28 to TRBJ2-7, with 9 bases identical to TRBD1. CDR1 is MDHEN, CDR2 SYDVKM, per germline. The junction had 2 bases not matched to a gene; V was cut back by 2 bases and J by 3 bases. The CDR3 loop spans 14 amino acids. This CDR3 reads CASSLTGQGYEQYF. The CDR3 bases are TGTGCCAGCAGTTTAACGGGACAGGGCTACGAGCAGTACTTC.

This clonotype was observed many times. The V gene is TRBV9, the J gene TRBJ1-2; D unresolved. V lost 4 bases, J lost 3 bases, and 16 bases lay in between. The CDR3 is made up of 15 amino acids. Germline values: CDR1 SGDLS, CDR2 YYNGEE. CDR3 sequence reads: CASSPHLTPDYGYTF. The CDR3 DNA reads as TGTGCCAGCAGCCCCCATCTAACCCCCGACTATGGCTACACCTTC.

This clonotype was recorded many times. V usage is TRBV3-1 and J usage is TRBJ2-1; weak D call: TRBD1 (7 bases). The CDR3 runs to 17 residues. V was trimmed by 0 bases and J by 2 bases, leaving 14 bases between them. CDR1 is LGHDT and CDR2 is YNNKEL in the germline V gene (reference sequence). The CDR3 bases are TGTGCCAGCAGCCAAGAAGTAGGAGGGGGCGCCTACAATGAGCAGTTCTTC. It codes for CASSQEVGGGAYNEQFF.

V gene TRBV28 combines with J gene TRBJ2-1; TRBD2 aligns across 11 bases. This CDR3 spans 16 amino acids. Germline V gene data show CDR1 as MDHEN and CDR2 as SYDVKM. V trimming: 2 bases; J trimming: 8 bases; junction bases outside the gene matches: 8. The CDR3 DNA sequence: TGTGCCAGCAGTTTAATAACTAGCGGGAGACCGGATGAGCAGTTCTTC. This encodes CASSLITSGRPDEQFF.

This clonotype came up a few times. The rearrangement joins TRBV6-4 to TRBJ2-1; D call uncertain. In germline, CDR1 is MRHNA, CDR2 SNTAGT. CDR3 length: 13 residues. Trimming removed 7 bases from V and 6 bases from J, with 13 bases in between. In DNA form, the CDR3 reads TGTGCCAGCAACCACCTTATAGCCAATGAGCAGTTCTTC. Translating gives CASNHLIANEQFF.

This clonotype has a count of ten or more. The chain recombines TRBV2 with TRBJ1-2; no reliable D call. The CDR3 sequence is 15 residues long. V was trimmed by 5 bases and J by 8 bases, leaving 21 bases between them. CDR1 and CDR2 from the germline V gene are SNHLY and FYNNEI. The CDR3 DNA follows: TGTGCCAGCAGTATCCGAGGAGAACCGCTTAGCGGCTACACCTTC. Translation: CASSIRGEPLSGYTF.

The table lists this clonotype with many counts. The chain links TRBV3-1 to TRBJ1-4; weak D call: TRBD1 (6 bases). Trimming shortened V by 2 bases and J by 5 bases, and 9 bases separated the two germline ends. CDR3 size: 14 residues. Germline V gene data show CDR1 as LGHDT and CDR2 as YNNKEL (reference sequence). CDR3 nucleotide sequence: TGTGCCAGCAGCCAAACGACAGGAAATGAAAAACTGTTTTTT. Amino acid sequence: CASSQTTGNEKLFF.

CDR3 in DNA: TGTGCCATCAGTGAGGGACAGGGCCTCCAAGAGACCCAGTACTTC. Translated, it gives CAISEGQGLQETQYF. J is TRBJ2-5 and V is TRBV10-3, with 8 bases identical to TRBD1. Unmatched junction bases numbered 3, after V lost 2 bases and J lost 1 base. CDR1 is ENHRY and CDR2 is SYGVKD in the germline V gene. The CDR3 spans 15 residues.

Ten or more counts support this clonotype. The chain has TRBV28 and TRBJ2-5; D remains ambiguous. Germline V CDR1 and CDR2: MDHEN, SYDVKM. The V end lost 2 bases, the J end lost 5 bases, and 18 bases lay between the germline ends. The CDR3 consists of 16 residues. CDR3 protein: CASSLVSGRSPETQYF. CDR3 sequence (DNA): TGTGCCAGCAGTTTAGTTTCTGGCCGCTCCCCGGAGACCCAGTACTTC.

This clonotype occurred many times. The V call is TRBV3-1, the J call TRBJ1-2; TRBD1 agrees at 9 bases. Losses at the gene ends were 4 bases for V and 2 bases for J; bases not matched to a gene: 5. This CDR3 is built from 15 residues. Germline lookup yields CDR1 LGHDT and CDR2 YNNKEL (reference sequence). This CDR3 is CASSRDRVTNYGYTF. The CDR3 region has the DNA TGTGCCAGCAGCCGGGACAGGGTTACCAACTATGGCTACACCTTC.

This clonotype came up a few times. This chain links TRBV28 with TRBJ1-2; 8 bases agree with TRBD1. Looked up from germline, CDR1 is MDHEN and CDR2 is SYDVKM. There are 13 residues in the CDR3. Unmatched junction bases numbered 7, after V lost 5 bases and J lost 8 bases. CDR3 in amino acids: CASSQSDREGYTF. The CDR3 nucleotides read TGTGCCAGCAGTCAGTCGGACAGGGAGGGCTACACCTTC.

The rearrangement links TRBV20-1 to TRBJ1-5; D might be TRBD1 (5 bases). The CDR3 contains 13 residues. Trimming shortened V by 5 bases and J by 4 bases, and 12 bases separated the two germline ends. In germline, CDR1 is DFQATT, CDR2 SNEGSKA (reference sequence). The CDR3 spells CSAGGRYNQPQHF. The CDR3 DNA reads as TGCAGTGCTGGGGGACGGTATAATCAGCCCCAGCATTTT.